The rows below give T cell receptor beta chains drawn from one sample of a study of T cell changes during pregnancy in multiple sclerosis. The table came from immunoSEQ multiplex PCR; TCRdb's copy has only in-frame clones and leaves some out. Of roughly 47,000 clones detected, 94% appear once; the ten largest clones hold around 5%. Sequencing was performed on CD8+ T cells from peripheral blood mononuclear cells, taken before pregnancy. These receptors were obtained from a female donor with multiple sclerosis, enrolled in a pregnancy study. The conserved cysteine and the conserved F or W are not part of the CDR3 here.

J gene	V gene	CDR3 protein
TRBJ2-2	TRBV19	ASSIVVNTGELF
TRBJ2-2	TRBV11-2	ASSLGRGGELF
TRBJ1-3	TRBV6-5	ASSEQGKSGNTIY
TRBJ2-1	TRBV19	ASSYGLAGGLNEQF
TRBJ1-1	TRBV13	ASSPTQNTEAF
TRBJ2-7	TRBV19	ASSNQGNEQY
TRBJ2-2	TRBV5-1	ASSLRGLGTGELF
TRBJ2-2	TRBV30	AWSNGGEDTGELF
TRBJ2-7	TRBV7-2	ASRTSGSYEQY
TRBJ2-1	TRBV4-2	ASSQEGLAGHNEQF
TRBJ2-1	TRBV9	ASSEGDNEQF
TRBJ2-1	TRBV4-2	ASSQIRDLGGNEQF
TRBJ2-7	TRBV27	ASKEAGGYEQY
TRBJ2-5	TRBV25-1	ASRAGETQY
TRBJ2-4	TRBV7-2	ASSSSGGPKNIQY
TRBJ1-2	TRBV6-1	ASGVRGANYGYT
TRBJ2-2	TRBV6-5	ASSYHRVFGELF
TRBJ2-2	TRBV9	ASSATGGGGELF
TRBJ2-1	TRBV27	ASSPGKNEQF
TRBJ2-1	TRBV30	AWSGGLAGGGDEQF
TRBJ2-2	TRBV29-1	SVEGGRAGELF
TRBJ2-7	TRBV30	AWSEGLADSYEQY
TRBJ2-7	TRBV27	ASSLDRGGYEQY
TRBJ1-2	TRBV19	ASSANYGYT
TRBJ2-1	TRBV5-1	ASSLESGEQF
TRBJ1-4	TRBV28	ASSLFRGNEKLF
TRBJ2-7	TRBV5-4	ASSFGGGYEQY
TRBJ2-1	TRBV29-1	SVDNLAGELGNEQF
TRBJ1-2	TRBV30	AWSPRDRVFGYT
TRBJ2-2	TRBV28	ASSFSGTGVGELF
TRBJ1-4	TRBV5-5	ASSLTGERGEKLF
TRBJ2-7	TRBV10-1	ASIRPGQESSYEQY
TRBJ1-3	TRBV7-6	ASSFSPKLRGNTIY
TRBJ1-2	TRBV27	ASSQGAWGYGYT
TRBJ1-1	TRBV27	ASSLGQNTEAF
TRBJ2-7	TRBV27	ASSDQTGLAVYEQY
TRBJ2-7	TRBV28	ASSSGLAGLYEQY
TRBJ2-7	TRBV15	ATSEGISYEQY
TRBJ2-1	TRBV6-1	ASSGTSGIYNEQF
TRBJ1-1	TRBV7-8	ASSRNRGNTEAF
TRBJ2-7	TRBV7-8	ASSYVRTRSYEQY
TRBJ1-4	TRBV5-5	ASSLPAGTGANEKLF
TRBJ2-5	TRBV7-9	ASSSPMAGGGETQY
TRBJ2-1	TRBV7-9	ASSLPGLPNEQF
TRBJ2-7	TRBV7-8	ASSLLVSGRYEQY
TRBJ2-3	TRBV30	AWRRQSRGTDTQY
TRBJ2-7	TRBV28	ASSMTGSSYEQY
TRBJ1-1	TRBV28	ASRTPPSEAF